This T cell receptor beta chain derives from a study of technical replicates of blood from a handful of donors. The germline V gene encodes CDR1 SGHRS and CDR2 YFSETQ. V shed 4 bases and J shed 3 bases, with 10 bases lying between them. CDR3 length equals 13 residues. The table came from immunoSEQ multiplex PCR; TCRdb's copy has only in-frame clones and leaves some out. The table lists about 75,000 clones, about 97% of them singletons. Sequencing was performed on T cells isolated from PBMCs. The sequence derives from a human donor in good health. This chain connects TRBV5-1 to TRBJ1-2; no reliable D call. The CDR3 protein is CASSATEHYGYTF. DNA for the CDR3: TGCGCCAGCAGCGCTACAGAACACTATGGCTACACCTTC.